Below are 22 T cell receptor beta chains sequenced from a single sample in a study of cytomegalovirus exposure and HLA in healthy donors. Amplification used 60 Vbeta primers and 13 Jbeta primers. Sequencing used immunoSEQ multiplex PCR; TCRdb keeps in-frame clones, though not all of them. This repertoire shows tens of thousands of clones, roughly 75% found once; its top ten account for 0.85% to 1.3%. Sample: PBMCs. The receptors originated from a male donor in good health and CMV-seronegative.

This clone was picked up one time. The chain is built from TRBV6-1 and TRBJ2-4; TRBD1 matches 10 bases. The CDR3 loop spans 16 amino acids. After removal of 4 bases from V and 3 bases from J, the junction contained 6 bases not matched to a gene. CDR1 and CDR2 from the germline V gene are MNHNS and SASEGT. The CDR3, as DNA: TGTGCCAGCAGTGGGGACAGGGGATACATCAAAAACATTCAGTACTTC. This codes for CASSGDRGYIKNIQYF.

This sequence joins TRBV30 and TRBJ1-2; no clear D gene. The germline V and J ends were trimmed by 3 bases and 8 bases, with 13 bases remaining between them. CDR3 length equals 12 residues. Germline V gives CDR1 GTSNPN, CDR2 SVGIG (reference sequence). The CDR3 loop reads CAWRGGEWGYTF. The CDR3 DNA reads as TGTGCCTGGAGGGGCGGGGAGTGGGGCTACACCTTC.

This chain's CDR3 is CASRAGTHTYEQYF. CDR3 in DNA: TGTGCCAGCAGGGCCGGGACTCATACCTACGAGCAGTACTTC. The V and J genes are TRBV6-1 and TRBJ2-7, with a tentative D call TRBD2 (6 bases). V lost 6 bases and J 2 bases, leaving 14 bases between the germline ends. The germline gives CDR1 MNHNS, CDR2 SASEGT. The CDR3 spans 14 residues.

This chain links TRBV13 with TRBJ1-5; weak D call: TRBD1 (5 bases). CDR1 is PRHDT, CDR2 FYEKMQ, per germline (reference sequence). Between the trimmed V and J ends, which lost 0 bases and 6 bases, there was a span of 6 bases. The CDR3 is made up of 13 amino acids. CDR3 nucleotide sequence: TGTGCCAGCAGCTTAGGGACAGCTCAGCCCCAGCATTTT. As protein: CASSLGTAQPQHF. Based on the CDR3 plus reference TRBV13 and TRBJ1-5, the full variable domain is AAGVIQSPRHLIKEKRETATLKCYPIPRHDTVYWYQQGPGQDPQFLISFYEKMQSDKGSIPDRFSAQQFSDYHSELNMSSLELGDSALYFCASSLGTAQPQHFGDGTRLSIL.

The rearrangement uses TRBV5-1 and TRBJ2-4; maybe TRBD2 (5 bases). The V end was cut by 5 bases, the J end by 4 bases, with 13 bases between. Germline V gives CDR1 SGHRS, CDR2 YFSETQ. The CDR3 runs to 14 residues. CDR3 nucleotides: TGCGCCAGCAGAACGGACTCGGGTAAAAACATTCAGTACTTC. As protein: CASRTDSGKNIQYF.

This CDR3 is CASSQTGGKNEQYF. CDR3 nucleotides: TGTGCCAGCAGCCAAACAGGGGGCAAAAACGAGCAGTACTTC. The V gene is TRBV14, the J gene TRBJ2-7; 9 positions match TRBD1. CDR3 size: 14 residues. The germline CDR1 and CDR2 sequences are SGHDN and FVKESK. The V segment lost 2 bases and the J segment 5 bases; nucleotides outside the gene matches: 4.

For the CDR3, the DNA is TGCGCCAGCAGCCCACTAGGACTAGCGGTTTACAATGAGCAGTTCTTC. Its translation is CASSPLGLAVYNEQFF. The chain has TRBV4-1 and TRBJ2-1; 10 positions agree with TRBD2. Germline-derived CDR1 and CDR2 are MGHRA and YSYEKL. V gave up 4 bases and J gave up 4 bases; unmatched junction bases: 7. The CDR3 loop spans 16 amino acids.

The chain joins TRBV6-1 to TRBJ2-7, with TRBD1 identical over 7 bases. The V and J ends lost 5 bases and 2 bases, in that order; junction bases with no gene match: 6. Germline V lookup: CDR1 MNHNS, CDR2 SASEGT. The CDR3 is made up of 14 amino acids. The chain's CDR3 is CASSIRTGPYEQYF. CDR3 in DNA: TGTGCCAGCAGTATCCGGACAGGTCCCTACGAGCAGTACTTC.

Only one count was recorded for this clone. This chain joins TRBV27 and TRBJ1-1; tentative D call: TRBD1 (6 bases). V shed 5 bases and J shed 7 bases, with 14 bases lying between them. This CDR3 region has 13 residues. Germline assignment: CDR1 MNHEY and CDR2 SMNVEV (reference sequence). The CDR3 protein is CASSPRGGLEAFF. CDR3 bases: TGTGCCAGCAGTCCTCGGGGGGGCCTTGAAGCTTTCTTT.

The chain has TRBV27 and TRBJ2-7; 12 bases align to TRBD1. Per germline, CDR1 MNHEY and CDR2 SMNVEV (reference sequence). V lost 2 bases, J lost 6 bases, and 11 bases stayed unmatched. This CDR3 is 17 amino acids long. The CDR3 DNA sequence: TGTGCCAGCAGTTTAGTTCAAGTGGGACAGGGGGCGGCCGAGCAGTACTTC. It codes for CASSLVQVGQGAAEQYF.

The chain employs TRBV6-1 and TRBJ1-1; TRBD1 might be the D (5 bases). CDR3 size: 13 residues. The V end was cut by 4 bases, the J end by 1 base, with 7 bases between. In germline, CDR1 is MNHNS, CDR2 SASEGT. The CDR3 region is CASSADRNTEAFF. In DNA form, the CDR3 reads TGTGCCAGCAGTGCCGACAGGAACACTGAAGCTTTCTTT.

This clone was found a few times. This rearrangement joins TRBV7-9 to TRBJ1-4, with TRBD1 as a possible D gene (6 bases). The CDR3 loop spans 15 amino acids. V was pared by 0 bases and J by 4 bases, with 9 bases between. Germline V gene lookup returns CDR1 SEHNR and CDR2 FQNEAQ (reference sequence). The CDR3 spells CASSLAQGHNEKLFF. The CDR3 DNA reads TGTGCCAGCAGCTTAGCACAGGGTCATAATGAAAAACTGTTTTTT.

This chain joins TRBV19 and TRBJ2-7, with D perhaps TRBD1 (6 bases). With 3 bases removed from V and 5 bases from J, the gap between germline ends came to 17 bases. There are 15 residues in the CDR3. Germline V gene lookup returns CDR1 LNHDA and CDR2 SQIVND (reference sequence). As DNA, the CDR3 is TGTGCCAGTAGTATGAGGGGACACAGTTCCGACGAGCAGTACTTC. It specifies CASSMRGHSSDEQYF.

This clone was detected a few times. The J gene is TRBJ2-1, the V gene TRBV28; 8 bases agree with TRBD1. The CDR3 is 13 residues long. Per germline, CDR1 MDHEN and CDR2 SYDVKM. J gave up 5 bases and V 9 bases, and 6 bases lay outside the gene matches. The CDR3 here is CASAPGGHNEQFF. CDR3 coding DNA: TGTGCCAGTGCGCCAGGGGGCCACAATGAGCAGTTCTTC.

This chain links TRBV10-3 with TRBJ2-3, with 13 bases matching TRBD2. V dropped 11 bases and J dropped 2; count of bases not matched to a gene: 16. Germline V gives CDR1 ENHRY, CDR2 SYGVKD. The CDR3 runs to 18 residues. CDR3 amino acids: CASRTTSGRAQVTDTQYF. The CDR3 DNA is TGTGCCTCTCGAACCACTAGCGGGAGGGCGCAGGTCACAGATACGCAGTATTTT.

This sequence joins TRBV4-1 and TRBJ1-2, with a possible D match to TRBD1 (5 bases). CDR3 length equals 16 residues. Trimming stripped 0 bases from V and 7 bases from J, with 18 bases between. CDR1 MGHRA and CDR2 YSYEKL come from the germline V gene. The CDR3 region is CASSQDLGQKGGGYTF. The CDR3 coding sequence is TGCGCCAGCAGCCAAGATCTAGGACAAAAAGGTGGTGGCTACACCTTC.

This sequence joins TRBV5-1 and TRBJ2-7, with 7 positions matching TRBD2. Germline trimming cut 4 bases from V and 0 bases from J; bases unmatched to any gene: 4. This CDR3 has 14 amino acids. Germline loops: CDR1 SGHRS, CDR2 YFSETQ. The chain's CDR3 is CASSPRGSSYEQYF. DNA for the CDR3: TGCGCCAGCAGCCCGCGGGGGAGCTCCTACGAGCAGTACTTC.

Turning to this clone: One end of the junction is discordant with germline, which a read error may explain. In DNA form, the CDR3 reads TGTGCCAGCAGCACGACAGGGATCGATGGCTACCCCTTC. This codes for CASSTTGIDGYPF. The genes are TRBV6-5 and TRBJ1-2; 7 bases fit TRBD1. The V gene's germline CDR1 is MNHEY and CDR2 SVGAGI. The CDR3 extends over 13 amino acids.

This sequence joins TRBV7-8 and TRBJ2-7; D uncertain. This CDR3 contains 11 residues. Trimming stripped 5 bases from V and 0 bases from J, with 2 bases between. CDR1 is SGHVS and CDR2 is FQNEAQ in the germline V gene. CDR3 protein: CASSHSYEQYF. DNA of the CDR3: TGTGCCAGCAGCCACTCCTACGAGCAGTACTTC.

The chain combines TRBV18 with TRBJ1-6, with D perhaps matching TRBD1 (5 bases). The CDR3 has 16 amino acids. CDR1 KGHSH and CDR2 LQKENI come from the germline V gene. V dropped 3 bases and J dropped 0 bases, with 9 bases sitting between them. This CDR3 reads CASSPGAGSYNSPLHF. In DNA, the CDR3 is TGTGCCAGCTCACCTGGGGCCGGCTCCTATAATTCACCCCTCCACTTT.

The rearrangement uses TRBV12-5 and TRBJ2-1, with TRBD1 matching 12 bases. CDR3 length equals 16 residues. Germline CDR1 and CDR2: LGHNT and FRNRAP. V gave up 3 bases and J gave up 8 bases; unmatched junction bases: 8. CDR3 protein: CASGLPGQGARDEQFF. The CDR3 bases are TGTGCTAGTGGTTTACCGGGACAGGGGGCGCGCGATGAGCAGTTCTTC.

This chain connects TRBV5-1 to TRBJ2-1; 7 nucleotides agree with TRBD1. CDR3 size: 15 residues. After removal of 3 bases from V and 0 bases from J, the junction contained 3 bases not matched to a gene. CDR1 is SGHRS and CDR2 is YFSETQ in the germline V gene. The CDR3 nucleotides are TGCGCCAGCAGCTCGGGACAGTCCTCCTACAATGAGCAGTTCTTC. Translation gives CASSSGQSSYNEQFF. Combining the CDR3 with reference TRBV5-1 and TRBJ2-1 gives the whole variable domain KAGVTQTPRYLIKTRGQQVTLSCSPISGHRSVSWYQQTPGQGLQFLFEYFSETQRNKGNFPGRFSGRQFSNSRSEMNVSTLELGDSALYLCASSSGQSSYNEQFFGPGTRLTVL.